This T cell receptor beta chain was documented in a study of regulatory T cells in long-lasting Graves disease. Study in general: Prior antithyroid drug treatment in newly diagnosed Graves' patients lasted under 3 months. General study results and limits: Persistent cases favored TRBV28, TRBJ1-2 and TRBJ2-5.

This clonotype was seen more than once but under ten times. Its matching antigen is unknown. This CDR3 fails to terminate in the conserved phenylalanine or tryptophan, so it likely reflects a read error. V shed 6 bases and J shed 4 bases, with 3 bases lying between them. Germline CDR1 is SNHLY and CDR2 is FYNNEI. This CDR3 is built from 10 residues. TCR beta libraries were built with iRepertoire HTBI primers and Arm-PCR of CDR3 regions. TCRdb re-derived calls from the multiplex PCR reads in MiXCR, one entry per CDR3 protein. The data contain around 400,000 distinct CDR3 sequences, roughly 15% of them seen just once; the ten biggest clones take up roughly 7.7%. As for time point: newly diagnosed GD, antithyroid drugs for less than 3 months. RNA isolated from PBMCs was used to make the TCR library. These records were also assigned to another study, of T cells in Graves' hyperthyroidism and ophthalmopathy. That study adds: Uncontrolled infection, other autoimmune disease, pregnancy or lactation barred patients from enrollment.

The chain employs TRBV2 and TRBJ1-1; D remains ambiguous. The source of this sequence is a woman in her forties with Graves disease. Sequenced material: peripheral blood mononuclear cells (PBMCs), taken at new diagnosis, from a patient treated with antithyroid drugs. The CDR3 protein is CASRGTEAFS. Here the CDR3 DNA reads TGTGCCAGCAGGGGCACTGAAGCTTTCTCT.